These T cell receptor beta chains were read from a single sample in a study of T-cell reconstitution after alpha-beta-depleted transplantation in children. TCRdb re-called the PCR reads with MiXCR, one entry per CDR3 protein. The table has around 500,000 distinct CDR3 sequences, about 21% seen once. This material consisted of PBMCs, mostly from graft donor cells, taken 360 days after TCRalphabeta/CD19-depleted stem cell transplant. The receptors originated from a boy less than two years old who had a stem cell transplant for acute myeloid leukemia, so the T cells may come from the graft donor. The CDR3 runs from the conserved cysteine through the conserved F or W. Fields, in order: V gene, clone size, D gene, J gene, CDR3 DNA, CDR3 protein. The D gene is left open where the match is weak. Clone size appears in some rows only: once, few, many, or a class for an expanded clone.

>TRBV12-3/TRBV12-4|many|TRBD2|TRBJ2-1
TGTGCCAGCAGCCGTACTAGCGGGGCCCTCGGTGAGCAGTTCTTC
CASSRTSGALGEQFF
>TRBV20-1|-|TRBD1|TRBJ1-3
TGCAGTGCTAGAGATTCAGGGGGCGATGGAAACACCATATATTTT
CSARDSGGDGNTIYF
>TRBV10-3|-|TRBD1|TRBJ2-7
TGTGCCACCCTACGGTCCAGGGGGTATTCCTACGAGCAGTACTTC
CATLRSRGYSYEQYF
>TRBV5-1|many|TRBD2|TRBJ2-3
TGCGCCAGCAGCGTGAGACTAGCGGGGGACCGCTCGACAGATACGCAGTATTTT
CASSVRLAGDRSTDTQYF
>TRBV6-5|few|-|TRBJ1-6
TGTGCCAGCAGTTACTCATCGGGGCAGAGCTCCTATAATTCACCCCTCCACTTT
CASSYSSGQSSYNSPLHF
>TRBV5-6|-|TRBD1|TRBJ2-7
TGTGCCAGCAGCTTGGGAGCCGGGACAGGGACCTACGAGCAGTACTTC
CASSLGAGTGTYEQYF
>TRBV27|few|TRBD2|TRBJ2-5
TGTGCCAGCAGTTTGCGGGGGGCGGACCAAGAGACCCAGTACTTC
CASSLRGADQETQYF
>TRBV7-8|many|TRBD1|TRBJ2-7
TGTGCCAGCAGCTTAGCACCGGGTCCGGGACAGGGCTACGAGCAGTACTTC
CASSLAPGPGQGYEQYF
>TRBV6-5|few|-|TRBJ2-7
TGTGCCAGCAGTGCCCCGGGGAACGAGCAGTACTTC
CASSAPGNEQYF
>TRBV11-2|few|-|TRBJ2-2
TGTGCCAGCAGCTTAGAGATACAAGAGGAGCTGTTTTTT
CASSLEIQEELFF
>TRBV5-1|-|-|TRBJ1-1
TGCGCCAGCAGCTTGATAGGTTTGGGAGGGACTGAAGCTTTCTTT
CASSLIGLGGTEAFF
>TRBV10-3|once|TRBD1|TRBJ2-3
TGTGCCATCAGCCGGACAGGGCTTGGTACAGATACGCAGTATTTT
CAISRTGLGTDTQYF
>TRBV6-5|-|-|TRBJ2-2
TGTGCCAGCAGTTACTCGACAGCCCCCGAGATGGAGCTGTTTTTT
CASSYSTAPEMELFF
>TRBV20-1|-|-|TRBJ1-4
TGCTGTGCCAAACAGGGCGCTCTTGCAACTAATGAAAAACTGTTTTTT
CCAKQGALATNEKLFF
>TRBV25-1|few|TRBD1|TRBJ2-7
TGTGCCAGCAACAGGGGAGTGGGCTACGAGCAGTACTTC
CASNRGVGYEQYF
>TRBV20-1|many|-|TRBJ2-5
TGCAGTGCTAGAGGGACAGTCCAGGGGACCCAGTACTTC
CSARGTVQGTQYF
>TRBV6-5|few|TRBD1|TRBJ1-6
TGTGCCAGCAGTTATTTGGCCACGGGACAGGGCTATAATTCACCCCTCCACTTT
CASSYLATGQGYNSPLHF
>TRBV15|few|TRBD1|TRBJ2-1
TGTGCCACCAGTAAGACAGGGGCCACGGCCCATGAGCAGTTCTTC
CATSKTGATAHEQFF
>TRBV7-2|few|-|TRBJ2-5
TGTGCCAGCAGTGCCCAGGGACAAGAGACCCAGTACTTC
CASSAQGQETQYF
>TRBV4-3|-|-|TRBJ1-6
TGCGCCAGCAGCCACCGATACAGGGTTGGATCCTATAATTCACCCCTCCACTTT
CASSHRYRVGSYNSPLHF
>TRBV12-3/TRBV12-4|-|TRBD2|TRBJ2-3
TGTGCCAGCAGTTTTCAGAGCGGGGGGGCCGCAGATACGCAGTATTTT
CASSFQSGGAADTQYF
>TRBV12-3/TRBV12-4|few|-|TRBJ1-5
TGTGCCAGCAGTCCTCGAAAGGGGAATCAGCCCCAGCATTTT
CASSPRKGNQPQHF
>TRBV29-1|few|-|TRBJ1-1
TGCAGCGTTGAACACCCCAAAGGCAGGAACACTGAAGCTTTCTTT
CSVEHPKGRNTEAFF
>TRBV24-1|-|-|TRBJ1-5
TGTGCCACCAGTTGGGGGCCTGATCAGCCCCAGCATTTT
CATSWGPDQPQHF
>TRBV10-3|once|-|TRBJ1-5
TGTGCCATCAGTGAGTCCGGCCGATGGAGCAATCAGCCCCAGCATTTT
CAISESGRWSNQPQHF
>TRBV5-1|many|-|TRBJ2-3
TGCGCCAGCAGCTTGGTGCCGGACAGTAGCACAGATACGCAGTATTTT
CASSLVPDSSTDTQYF
>TRBV12-3/TRBV12-4|-|-|TRBJ2-1
TGTGCCAGCAGTTTTCCCAGTCACAATGAGCAGTTCTTC
CASSFPSHNEQFF
>TRBV5-1|-|TRBD2|TRBJ2-5
TGCGCCAGCAGCGAAGGACTAGGCGGGGGGAAGACCCAGTACTTC
CASSEGLGGGKTQYF
>TRBV20-1|-|TRBD1|TRBJ1-4
TGCAGTGCTAGAGGCCGGCAGGGACAGGGGAGCGAAAAACTGTTTTTT
CSARGRQGQGSEKLFF
>TRBV29-1|many|-|TRBJ2-5
TGCAGCGTTGTGTGGGATGTAGGGGGGTACCAAGAGACCCAGTACTTC
CSVVWDVGGYQETQYF
>TRBV25-1|few|-|TRBJ2-1
TGTGCCAGCAGTGCCCCCGCCCACTTCTCCTACAATGAGCAGTTCTTC
CASSAPAHFSYNEQFF
>TRBV28|many|-|TRBJ1-5
TGTGCCAGCAGTTCACCCTCGCGGTCCCAGCATTTT
CASSSPSRSQHF
>TRBV20-1|many|-|TRBJ1-2
TGCAGTGCTAGTGCAGGGTCCCTTCCCTATGGCTACACCTTC
CSASAGSLPYGYTF
>TRBV10-3|few|-|TRBJ2-5
TGTGCCATCAGCAGAAGAGGGGGAGATGGGGAGACCCAGTACTTC
CAISRRGGDGETQYF
>TRBV5-1|-|TRBD2|TRBJ2-5
TGCGCCAGCAGCTTGGTACGACTAGCGGGGGACGAGACCCAGTACTTC
CASSLVRLAGDETQYF
>TRBV5-1|many|-|TRBJ2-1
TGCGCCAGCAGCATTCGACAAGGGCTGGTCGACAATGAGCAGTTCTTC
CASSIRQGLVDNEQFF